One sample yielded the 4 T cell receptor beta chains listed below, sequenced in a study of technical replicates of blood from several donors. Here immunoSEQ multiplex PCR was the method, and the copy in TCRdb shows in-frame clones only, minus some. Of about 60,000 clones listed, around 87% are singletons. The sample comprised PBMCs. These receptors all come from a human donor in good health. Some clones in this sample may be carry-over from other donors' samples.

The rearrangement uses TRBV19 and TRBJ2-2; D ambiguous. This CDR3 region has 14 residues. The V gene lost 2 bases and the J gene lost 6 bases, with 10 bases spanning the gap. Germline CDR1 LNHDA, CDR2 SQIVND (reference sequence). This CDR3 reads CASSITRNAGELFF. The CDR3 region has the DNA TGTGCCAGTAGTATAACCAGAAACGCCGGGGAGCTGTTTTTT.

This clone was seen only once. The CDR3 sequence is CASSLSGGQGYEKLFF. The DNA for the CDR3 is TGTGCCAGCAGCTTATCCGGGGGACAGGGTTATGAAAAACTGTTTTTT. The chain employs TRBV13 and TRBJ1-4; 9 bases are a match to TRBD1. Germline V gives CDR1 PRHDT, CDR2 FYEKMQ (reference sequence). V was clipped by 2 bases and J by 6 bases; unmatched bases: 7. The CDR3 has 16 amino acids.

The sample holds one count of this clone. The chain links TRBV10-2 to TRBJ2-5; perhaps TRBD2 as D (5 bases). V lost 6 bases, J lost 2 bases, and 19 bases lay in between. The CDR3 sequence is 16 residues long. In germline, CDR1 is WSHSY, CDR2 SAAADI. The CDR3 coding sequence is TGCGCCAGCAGGGACGGGCACGTTCGGGGACAAGAGACCCAGTACTTC. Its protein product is CASRDGHVRGQETQYF.

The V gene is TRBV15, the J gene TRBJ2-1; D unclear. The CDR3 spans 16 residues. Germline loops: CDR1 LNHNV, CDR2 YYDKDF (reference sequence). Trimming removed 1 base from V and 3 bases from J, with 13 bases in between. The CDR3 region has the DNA TGTGCCACCAGCAGAGTCAGTGGCGGCAACTACAATGAGCAGTTCTTC. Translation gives CATSRVSGGNYNEQFF.